This T cell receptor (beta chain) appears in the sequencing data of a study of blood T cell repertoires in COVID-19. Study-wide context: Material from acute and convalescent COVID-19 was sourced from the United States, Italy and Spain.

Germline values: CDR1 MDHEN, CDR2 SYDVKM. With 5 bases removed from V and 6 bases from J, the gap between germline ends came to 10 bases. The CDR3 spans 13 residues. TCRdb keeps only in-frame clones here, not all; method: immunoSEQ multiplex PCR. The sample carries about 100,000 clones, 91% recorded once. The chain links TRBV28 to TRBJ2-2; a possible D gene is TRBD2 (5 bases). Sample: peripheral blood. This receptor was identified in a man aged 55-75 years with acute or convalescent COVID-19. In DNA, the CDR3 is TGTGCCAGCAGTGAGGGTAGGGCCGGGGAGCTGTTTTTT. It codes for CASSEGRAGELFF.